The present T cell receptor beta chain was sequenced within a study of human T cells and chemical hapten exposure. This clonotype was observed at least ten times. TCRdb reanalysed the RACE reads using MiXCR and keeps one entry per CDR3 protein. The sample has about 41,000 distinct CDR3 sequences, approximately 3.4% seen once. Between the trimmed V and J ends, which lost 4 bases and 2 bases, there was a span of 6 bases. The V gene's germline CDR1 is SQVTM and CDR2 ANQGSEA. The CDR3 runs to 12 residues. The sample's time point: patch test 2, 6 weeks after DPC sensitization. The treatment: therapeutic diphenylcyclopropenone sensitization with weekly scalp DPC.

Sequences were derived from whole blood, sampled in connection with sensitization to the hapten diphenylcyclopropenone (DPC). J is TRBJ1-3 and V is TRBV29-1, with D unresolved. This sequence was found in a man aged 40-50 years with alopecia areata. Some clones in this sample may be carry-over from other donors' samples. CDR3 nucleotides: TGCAGCGTTGTGGGAGCTGGAAACACCATATATTTT. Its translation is CSVVGAGNTIYF.